The 16 T cell receptor beta chains listed next were all sequenced from one sample in a study of cytomegalovirus exposure and HLA in healthy donors. The PCR made use of 60 Vbeta and 13 Jbeta primers. Sequencing was performed with immunoSEQ multiplex PCR; in TCRdb, only in-frame clones are kept and a portion is missing. The sample holds 150,000 to 200,000 clones, roughly four fifths seen once. Sequencing was done on a sample of PBMCs. Receptor source: a man in his fifties or sixties in good health and CMV-seronegative.

The chain employs TRBV19 and TRBJ1-2; D is uncertain. Germline lookup yields CDR1 LNHDA and CDR2 SQIVND (reference sequence). The CDR3 extends over 12 amino acids. V lost 6 bases and J lost 7, with 12 bases in between. The CDR3 region is CASRVAVGGYTF. The DNA of the CDR3 is TGTGCCAGTAGGGTGGCGGTTGGTGGCTACACCTTC.

A note on this clone: At one end the junction does not follow the germline gene, possibly because of a read error. The chain combines TRBV7-9 with TRBJ2-3, with D possibly matching TRBD2 (6 bases). CDR1 SEHNR and CDR2 FQNEAQ come from the germline V gene (reference sequence). The CDR3 is 16 residues long. The CDR3: CSSSLASLARADTQYF. The CDR3 DNA reads as TGTTCCAGCAGCTTAGCAAGTCTAGCGAGGGCAGATACGCAGTATTTT.

The chain links TRBV11-1 to TRBJ2-2; D is possibly TRBD2 (5 bases). Trimming left V 6 bases short and J 7 bases short, with 15 bases between. This CDR3 has 14 residues. The germline CDR1 and CDR2 sequences are SGHAT and FQDESV (reference sequence). The CDR3 reads CASRQSRGNGELFF. CDR3 nucleotide sequence: TGTGCCAGCAGGCAGAGTCGGGGTAACGGGGAGCTGTTTTTT.

This clone came up a few times. The gene calls are TRBV19 and TRBJ1-1, with 7 bases matching TRBD1. Germline V gene lookup returns CDR1 LNHDA and CDR2 SQIVND (reference sequence). The V segment lost 6 bases and the J segment 0 bases; nucleotides outside the gene matches: 7. The CDR3 runs to 15 residues. The DNA for the CDR3 is TGTGCCAGTAGCCGACAGGGAAATATGAACACTGAAGCTTTCTTT. Translation gives CASSRQGNMNTEAFF.

This clone occurred once. The chain links TRBV4-1 to TRBJ2-7, with a weak D call TRBD2 (6 bases). V was pared by 3 bases and J by 0 bases, with 15 bases between. Germline values: CDR1 MGHRA, CDR2 YSYEKL. The CDR3 covers 16 residues. CDR3 loop: CASSQDLGGTSYEQYF. Here the CDR3 DNA reads TGCGCCAGCAGCCAGGACCTCGGGGGAACCTCCTACGAGCAGTACTTC.

The V and J genes are TRBV19 and TRBJ1-2; D gene ambiguous. This CDR3 contains 15 residues. Per the germline V gene, CDR1 is LNHDA and CDR2 is SQIVND (reference sequence). Trimming stripped 0 bases from V and 6 bases from J, with 14 bases between. The DNA of the CDR3 is TGTGCCAGTAGTATAGATCACGCGGTTAGGAATGGCTACACCTTC. This encodes CASSIDHAVRNGYTF.

V usage is TRBV7-9 and J usage is TRBJ2-3, with 9 bases lining up with TRBD2. J lost 3 bases, V lost 3 bases, and 7 bases had no gene match. CDR3 length equals 16 residues. Germline V gives CDR1 SEHNR, CDR2 FQNEAQ (reference sequence). As DNA, the CDR3 is TGTGCCAGCAGCTTTACTAGCGGGTTGGGTACAGATACGCAGTATTTT. Protein: CASSFTSGLGTDTQYF.

This clone was seen only once. The J gene is TRBJ2-7, the V gene TRBV27; 9 bases agree with TRBD1. Germline V lookup: CDR1 MNHEY, CDR2 SMNVEV (reference sequence). V shed 5 bases and J 1 base; nucleotides not matched to a gene: 6. This CDR3 spans 15 amino acids. In DNA form, the CDR3 reads TGTGCCAGCAGTCGCCCGGGACAGGGTTCCTACGAGCAGTACTTC. This translates into CASSRPGQGSYEQYF.

The V gene is TRBV18, the J gene TRBJ2-7, with 8 bases aligning to TRBD2. CDR3 length equals 16 residues. The trim removed 4 bases at V and 1 base at J, leaving 9 bases unmatched. The germline V gene encodes CDR1 KGHSH and CDR2 LQKENI. CDR3 protein: CASSQPGGADSYEQYF. CDR3 nucleotide sequence: TGTGCCAGCTCACAACCGGGGGGGGCAGATTCCTACGAGCAGTACTTC.

This chain links TRBV6-6 with TRBJ2-5; perhaps TRBD1 as D (5 bases). The V end lost 3 bases, the J end lost 2 bases, and 13 bases lay between the germline ends. This CDR3 spans 15 amino acids. Germline V gene lookup returns CDR1 MNHNY and CDR2 SVGAGI (reference sequence). The CDR3 loop reads CASSYDSGSQETQYF. Written as DNA, the CDR3 is TGTGCCAGCAGTTATGACAGTGGATCTCAAGAGACCCAGTACTTC.

As regards this clone: Other nucleotide sequences from this sample produce the same CDR3. This sequence joins TRBV7-9 and TRBJ2-7; 7 positions agree with TRBD1. Germline CDR1 SEHNR, CDR2 FQNEAQ (reference sequence). The CDR3 runs to 14 residues. J was trimmed by 2 bases and V by 5 bases; bases with no gene match: 6. The CDR3 is CASSGQGVTYEQYF. The CDR3, as DNA: TGTGCCAGCAGCGGGCAGGGGGTTACCTACGAGCAGTACTTC.

The chain joins TRBV11-3 to TRBJ2-7, with D uncertain. Per germline, CDR1 SGHNT and CDR2 YENEEA. V lost 5 bases, J lost 1 base, and 15 bases lay in between. The CDR3 totals 15 residues. The CDR3 nucleotides read TGTGCCAGCAGCCTTGGGCCCGCGCCTTCCTACGAGCAGTACTTC. This gives the protein CASSLGPAPSYEQYF.

The J gene is TRBJ2-3, the V gene TRBV7-3, with 13 bases identical to TRBD2. The CDR3 sequence is 16 residues long. With 5 bases clipped from V and 6 bases from J, the junction kept 8 bases outside the gene matches. The germline V gene encodes CDR1 SGHTA and CDR2 FQGTGA. CDR3 residues: CASSRTSGGYWDTQYF. The CDR3, as DNA: TGTGCCAGCAGCAGGACTAGCGGGGGATATTGGGATACGCAGTATTTT.

This chain connects TRBV28 to TRBJ2-1, with a weak D call TRBD2 (6 bases). Germline CDR1 reads MDHEN; CDR2 reads SYDVKM. V shed 6 bases and J shed 10 bases, with 16 bases lying between them. The CDR3 contains 13 residues. The CDR3, as DNA: TGTGCCAGCAGAGGAGGGGCGGTGCGAGAGCAGTTCTTC. Translation: CASRGGAVREQFF.

The rearrangement uses TRBV7-8 and TRBJ2-2; 10 bases are shared with TRBD2. The CDR3 spans 15 residues. With V trimmed by 5 bases and J by 2 bases, 2 bases remained unmatched. Germline V gene data show CDR1 as SGHVS and CDR2 as FQNEAQ. CDR3 sequence (DNA): TGTGCCAGCAGCGCTAGCGGGAGTAACACCGGGGAGCTGTTTTTT. This translates into CASSASGSNTGELFF.

The chain carries TRBV5-1 and TRBJ1-4, with 9 nucleotides matching TRBD1. The CDR3 is 14 residues long. Germline assignment: CDR1 SGHRS and CDR2 YFSETQ. J was trimmed by 7 bases and V by 4 bases; bases with no gene match: 5. Here the CDR3 reads CASSPGQGGEKLFF. For the CDR3, the DNA is TGCGCCAGCAGCCCGGGACAGGGTGGTGAAAAACTGTTTTTT.